A selection of T cell receptor beta chains follows, all from one sample in a study of monozygotic twins with inflammatory bowel disease. After re-calling the 5' RACE reads, TCRdb lists one entry per CDR3 protein, DNA absent. In total, the table holds approximately 120,000 distinct CDR3 sequences. Sequencing was carried out using blood. These receptors were collected from a human donor with ulcerative colitis or Crohn's disease, or a healthy co-twin of an affected twin (not recorded which). Both conserved end residues are part of each CDR3. The order of the fields is clone size, V gene, J gene, CDR3 protein. Clone size, where shown, is once, few, many, or a class for clones that have expanded.

-	TRBV5-1	TRBJ2-7	CASRLGGEGEQYF
-	TRBV7-9	TRBJ2-2	CATGTTGGELFF
-	TRBV12-3/TRBV12-4	TRBJ2-5	CASTLGQARQTQYF
-	TRBV7-9	TRBJ2-5	CASSSGQGAMETQYF
-	TRBV18	TRBJ1-1	CASSPARENTEAFF
-	TRBV7-2	TRBJ2-5	CASSAHSGGAGQETQYF
-	TRBV5-1	TRBJ2-7	CASSLKSPSSYEQYF
-	TRBV28	TRBJ2-7	CASSAWESSYEQYF
-	TRBV29-1	TRBJ2-7	CSVSDRGLTYEQYF
-	TRBV5-4	TRBJ1-2	CASSLATGGNYGYTF
-	TRBV20-1	TRBJ2-4	CSGIDLAKNIQYF
-	TRBV27	TRBJ2-7	CASSFRDRVYEQYF
-	TRBV10-3	TRBJ1-5	CAISTTGDNQPQHF
medium-sized	TRBV5-1	TRBJ2-3	CASSLGAVTDTQYF
-	TRBV3-1	TRBJ2-5	CASSQGGRETQYF
-	TRBV6-6	TRBJ2-3	CASSGNSDTQYF